Below, 5 T cell receptor beta chains from the same sample are listed, as sequenced in a study of T-cell memory formation after mild COVID-19. TCRdb recomputed calls from the 5' RACE reads with MiXCR, one row per CDR3 protein. The sample lists about 300,000 distinct CDR3 sequences, around 19% occurring once. Input material: PBMCs or a T cell subset sorted from them (not recorded which). Source of these receptors: a man between 18 and 35 years old who had mild COVID-19 (a few samples of this study predate the infection). Cell type and time point are not known.

This chain connects TRBV10-3 to TRBJ2-2, with 7 bases aligning to TRBD1. The V gene's germline CDR1 is ENHRY and CDR2 SYGVKD. J was trimmed by 6 bases and V by 5 bases; bases with no gene match: 0. The CDR3 is made up of 12 amino acids. CDR3 in DNA: TGTGCCATCAGTACAGGGGCCGGGGAGCTGTTTTTT. Translation: CAISTGAGELFF.

The V and J genes are TRBV20-1 and TRBJ1-4; D perhaps matches TRBD1 (5 bases). Deletions cut 0 bases from V and 8 bases from J, with 13 bases between. This CDR3 region has 14 residues. Germline CDR1 reads DFQATT; CDR2 reads SNEGSKA (reference sequence). DNA for the CDR3: TGCAGTGCTAGAGATCCCAGGGTCGAAGAAAAACTGTTTTTT. Its protein is CSARDPRVEEKLFF.

In this sample, this clonotype turned up a few times. The chain carries TRBV7-3 and TRBJ2-5; D may be TRBD2 (6 bases). V was cut by 3 bases and J by 5 bases, with 16 bases left in between. The CDR3 runs to 15 residues. Germline V lookup: CDR1 SGHTA, CDR2 FQGTGA. CDR3 in DNA: TGTGCCAGCAGCTTGACTGCGGGACCTATGGAGACCCAGTACTTC. Protein: CASSLTAGPMETQYF.

This clonotype has just a few counts. The gene calls are TRBV10-2 and TRBJ2-3; 8 nucleotides align to TRBD2. Per the germline V gene, CDR1 is WSHSY and CDR2 is SAAADI. V trimming: 8 bases; J trimming: 0 bases; junction bases outside the gene matches: 16. The CDR3 loop spans 18 amino acids. The CDR3 here is CASSRGGGPHPSTDTQYF. In nucleotides, the CDR3 is TGCGCCAGCTCTAGAGGCGGGGGGCCCCATCCTAGCACAGATACGCAGTATTTT.

This clonotype was seen a handful of times. The V call is TRBV11-2, the J call TRBJ1-2; TRBD1 matches at 7 bases. The V segment lost 5 bases and the J segment 7 bases; nucleotides outside the gene matches: 7. The germline V gene has CDR1 SGHAT and CDR2 FQNNGV. This CDR3 is built from 13 residues. The CDR3: CASSRDRASGYTF. The CDR3 DNA reads as TGTGCCAGCAGCCGCGACAGGGCCTCTGGCTACACCTTC.